The next 21 T cell receptor beta chains were all read from a single sample in a study of CD4 T cells in relation to SARS-CoV-2 and coronaviruses. This table comes from immunoSEQ multiplex PCR, and its TCRdb copy is limited to in-frame clones, with some not included. In the table there are 25,000 to 35,000 clones, more than 65% of which are singletons. Their cognate antigens are unknown. The sequenced sample was memory CD4+ T cells from PBMCs, cultured in vitro. These receptors all come from an adult with COVID-19.

The rearrangement uses TRBV7-2 and TRBJ2-1; 7 bases map to TRBD2. The V segment lost 6 bases and the J segment 5 bases; nucleotides outside the gene matches: 7. The CDR3 sequence is 14 residues long. The V gene's germline CDR1 is SGHTA and CDR2 FQGNSA. Here the CDR3 DNA reads TGTGCCAGCAGACCTAGCGGCTACGACAATGAGCAGTTCTTC. Encoded protein: CASRPSGYDNEQFF.

J is TRBJ2-7 and V is TRBV10-1, with D maybe TRBD1 (6 bases). The germline CDR1 and CDR2 sequences are WNHNN and SYGVQD (reference sequence). Deletions cut 6 bases from V and 3 bases from J, with 27 bases between. CDR3 size: 18 residues. CDR3 sequence: CASRTIGKAKKQGYEQYF. The CDR3 DNA follows: TGCGCCAGCAGGACAATCGGCAAGGCGAAGAAACAGGGCTACGAGCAGTACTTC.

This chain links TRBV30 with TRBJ2-7, with 7 positions matching TRBD1. CDR1 is GTSNPN and CDR2 is SVGIG in the germline V gene (reference sequence). The V gene end was trimmed by 5 bases and the J gene end by 3 bases; junction bases not matched to a gene: 10. CDR3 size: 14 residues. In DNA, the CDR3 is TGTGCCTGGGGAGACCGGGACAGACGCTACGAGCAGTACTTC. Residues: CAWGDRDRRYEQYF.

The chain couples TRBV29-1 to TRBJ1-2; TRBD1 is a possible D gene (6 bases). V was shortened by 7 bases and J by 2 bases, with 14 bases between the two germline ends. The CDR3 is 13 amino acids. Germline CDR1 reads SQVTM; CDR2 reads ANQGSEA. In DNA, the CDR3 is TGCAGCGCCGGGGGCGCAGGCAACTATGGCTACACCTTC. This codes for CSAGGAGNYGYTF.

The chain carries TRBV27 and TRBJ2-7; D may be TRBD2 (5 bases). Germline V gene data show CDR1 as MNHEY and CDR2 as SMNVEV (reference sequence). V lost 5 bases and J lost 7, with 27 bases in between. The CDR3 loop spans 17 amino acids. CDR3 coding DNA: TGTGCCAGCAGTGACCCGGGGTTTTTGGGAGCATCTCGAGAGCAGTACTTC. Protein: CASSDPGFLGASREQYF.

The chain combines TRBV7-9 with TRBJ2-3; TRBD1 aligns across 8 bases. V lost 5 bases, J lost 2 bases, and 9 bases stayed unmatched. This CDR3 region has 16 residues. Germline V gene lookup returns CDR1 SEHNR and CDR2 FQNEAQ (reference sequence). The CDR3 protein is CASSPARQGFTDTQYF. DNA for the CDR3: TGTGCCAGCAGCCCGGCAAGACAGGGGTTCACAGATACGCAGTATTTT.

The chain employs TRBV6-5 and TRBJ2-1; unclear D gene. Germline-derived CDR1 and CDR2 are MNHEY and SVGAGI. V was trimmed by 2 bases and J by 0 bases, leaving 8 bases between them. This CDR3 region has 15 residues. CDR3 DNA sequence: TGTGCCAGCAGTTACGCAGGTAGCTCCTACAATGAGCAGTTCTTC. Translating it yields CASSYAGSSYNEQFF.

The chain is built from TRBV6-5 and TRBJ2-3; tentative D call: TRBD2 (5 bases). Between the trimmed V and J ends, which lost 10 bases and 4 bases, there was a span of 12 bases. CDR1 and CDR2 (germline): MNHEY, SVGAGI. The CDR3 totals 12 residues. Here the CDR3 DNA reads TGTGCCACCCGGACGGGATCAGATACGCAGTATTTT. It yields the protein CATRTGSDTQYF.

The chain has TRBV11-2 and TRBJ2-4, with 9 bases identical to TRBD2. The CDR3 runs 15 residues. J was trimmed by 9 bases and V by 1 base; bases with no gene match: 7. Germline CDR1 is SGHAT and CDR2 is FQNNGV. CDR3 loop: CASSLGPAGGGIQYF. In DNA form, the CDR3 reads TGTGCCAGCAGCTTAGGTCCAGCGGGAGGTGGCATTCAGTACTTC.

This clone was counted a single time. The rearrangement joins TRBV28 to TRBJ2-5; 11 nucleotides align to TRBD2. Germline-derived CDR1 and CDR2 are MDHEN and SYDVKM. After removal of 4 bases from V and 0 bases from J, the junction contained 4 bases not matched to a gene. The CDR3 has 16 residues. The CDR3 reads CASSSLAGEYQETQYF. The CDR3 nucleotides are TGTGCCAGCAGTTCACTAGCGGGGGAGTACCAAGAGACCCAGTACTTC.

The J gene is TRBJ2-7, the V gene TRBV7-9; the D is unclear. The germline V gene has CDR1 SEHNR and CDR2 FQNEAQ (reference sequence). V lost 8 bases and J lost 1, with 9 bases in between. The CDR3 runs to 12 residues. This chain's CDR3 is CASSEQSYEQYF. The CDR3 DNA sequence: TGTGCCAGCTCGGAGCAGTCCTACGAGCAGTACTTC.

The chain carries TRBV2 and TRBJ1-3; D is ambiguous. Trimming cost V 6 bases and J 0 bases, with 12 bases left between them. This CDR3 region has 15 residues. Per germline, CDR1 SNHLY and CDR2 FYNNEI. The CDR3: CASRVGRNSGNTIYF. The CDR3 coding sequence is TGTGCCAGCAGAGTTGGAAGAAACTCTGGAAACACCATATATTTT.

V is TRBV2 and J is TRBJ2-3, with TRBD2 matching over 7 bases. Losses at the gene ends were 8 bases for V and 6 bases for J; bases not matched to a gene: 5. The CDR3 runs 12 residues. CDR1 SNHLY and CDR2 FYNNEI come from the germline V gene. The CDR3 region is CASGGVSDTQYF. The CDR3 DNA follows: TGTGCCAGCGGGGGGGTTTCTGATACGCAGTATTTT.

This clone has only a few counts. The chain has TRBV5-1 and TRBJ2-3, with 8 nucleotides matching TRBD2. In germline, CDR1 is SGHRS, CDR2 YFSETQ. J gave up 2 bases and V 0 bases, and 5 bases lay outside the gene matches. The CDR3 is made up of 16 amino acids. As DNA, the CDR3 is TGCGCCAGCAGCTTGGCCTTACTAGCGGACACAGATACGCAGTATTTT. Amino acids: CASSLALLADTDTQYF. Full variable domain (remainder filled in from reference TRBV5-1 and TRBJ2-3): KAGVTQTPRYLIKTRGQQVTLSCSPISGHRSVSWYQQTPGQGLQFLFEYFSETQRNKGNFPGRFSGRQFSNSRSEMNVSTLELGDSALYLCASSLALLADTDTQYFGPGTRLTVL.

This clone has only one observation. The rearrangement links TRBV6-7 to TRBJ2-1; 11 bases map to TRBD2. TRBV6-7 is designated an ORF whose function remains uncertain. V gave up 7 bases and J gave up 4 bases; unmatched junction bases: 9. CDR3 length: 16 amino acids. This chain's CDR3 is CASNPSGTSGYNEQFF. In DNA, the CDR3 is TGTGCCAGCAACCCTTCCGGGACTAGCGGTTACAATGAGCAGTTCTTC.

V and J are TRBV3-1 (or the pseudogene TRBV3-2) and TRBJ2-7; 10 nucleotides line up with TRBD2. Germline loops: CDR1 LGHDT, CDR2 YNNKEL (reference sequence). The CDR3 sequence is 15 residues long. Losses at the gene ends were 4 bases for V and 3 bases for J; bases not matched to a gene: 6. CDR3 bases: TGTGCCAGCAGCCCGGCGACTAGCGGGTACTACGAGCAGTACTTC. Protein: CASSPATSGYYEQYF.

The J gene is TRBJ2-1, the V gene TRBV5-5, with 8 nucleotides matching TRBD1. CDR1 SGHKS and CDR2 YYEKEE come from the germline V gene (reference sequence). V lost 1 base, J lost 9 bases, and 18 bases stayed unmatched. The CDR3 loop spans 18 amino acids. Here the CDR3 DNA reads TGTGCCAGCAGCTTGAATTTGCAACGCGGACAGGGTACGATTGAGCAGTTCTTC. Amino acids: CASSLNLQRGQGTIEQFF.

V and J are TRBV7-2 and TRBJ2-2, with TRBD2 identical over 13 bases. The CDR3 covers 16 residues. The V gene end was trimmed by 5 bases and the J gene end by 3 bases; junction bases not matched to a gene: 3. The germline V gene has CDR1 SGHTA and CDR2 FQGNSA. CDR3 in DNA: TGTGCCAGCAGCCTAACTAGCGGGAGGGACACCGGGGAGCTGTTTTTT. This translates into CASSLTSGRDTGELFF.

The chain carries TRBV4-3 and TRBJ2-1; 9 nucleotides line up with TRBD1. The CDR3 has 15 residues. The germline V gene encodes CDR1 LGHNA and CDR2 YSLEER. The junction had 4 bases not matched to a gene; V was cut back by 5 bases and J by 2 bases. CDR3: CASSETGGTYNEQFF. Written as DNA, the CDR3 is TGCGCCAGCAGCGAGACAGGGGGGACCTACAATGAGCAGTTCTTC.

The V and J genes are TRBV28 and TRBJ1-2; D uncertain. The CDR3 is 15 amino acids. Germline V gene sequence: CDR1 MDHEN, CDR2 SYDVKM. Trimming stripped 5 bases from V and 0 bases from J, with 13 bases between. The CDR3 bases are TGTGCCAGCAGTACCCGTTTGAAATCTAACTATGGCTACACCTTC. Translated, it gives CASSTRLKSNYGYTF.

The rearrangement links TRBV18 to TRBJ2-5; no reliable D call. V gave up 7 bases and J gave up 3 bases, with 9 bases separating them. CDR3 length: 12 amino acids. Germline CDR1 reads KGHSH; CDR2 reads LQKENI. CDR3 nucleotides: TGTGCCAGCTTGCAGGATGAAGAGACCCAGTACTTC. Translation gives CASLQDEETQYF.